The 14 T cell receptor beta chains in this list originate from one sample, sequenced in a study of blood T cell repertoires in COVID-19. Assay used: immunoSEQ multiplex PCR; TCRdb lists only in-frame clones, some missing. The sample holds under 450,000 clones, roughly 86% seen once. The sequenced sample consisted of peripheral blood. The receptors were sampled from a human donor with acute or convalescent COVID-19. The donor label of this sample is uncertain.

The rearrangement uses TRBV19 and TRBJ2-1; 14 nucleotides align to TRBD2. CDR3 length: 18 amino acids. Germline CDR1 LNHDA, CDR2 SQIVND (reference sequence). The V segment lost 4 bases and the J segment 0 bases; nucleotides outside the gene matches: 5. CDR3 loop: CASSRGLAGDPSYNEQFF. The CDR3 bases are TGTGCCAGTAGTAGGGGACTAGCGGGAGATCCCTCCTACAATGAGCAGTTCTTC. Full variable domain (rest looked up from reference TRBV19 and TRBJ2-1): DGGITQSPKYLFRKEGQNVTLSCEQNLNHDAMYWYRQDPGQGLRLIYYSQIVNDFQKGDIAEGYSVSREKKESFPLTVTSAQKNPTAFYLCASSRGLAGDPSYNEQFFGPGTRLTVL.

The V gene is TRBV5-1, the J gene TRBJ1-1; TRBD1 might be the D (5 bases). Deletions cut 5 bases from V and 0 bases from J, with 11 bases between. The CDR3 has 14 residues. The V gene's germline CDR1 is SGHRS and CDR2 YFSETQ. CDR3 sequence: CASRGRGMNTEAFF. CDR3 bases: TGCGCCAGCAGGGGAAGGGGCATGAACACTGAAGCTTTCTTT.

This clone was picked up a small number of times. V gene TRBV11-2 combines with J gene TRBJ1-1; D not resolved. From germline, CDR1 is SGHAT and CDR2 FQNNGV. This CDR3 has 13 amino acids. V dropped 5 bases and J dropped 0 bases, with 7 bases sitting between them. CDR3 in DNA: TGTGCCAGCAGCATACAGATGAACACTGAAGCTTTCTTT. The encoded protein is CASSIQMNTEAFF.

The rearrangement uses TRBV7-9 and TRBJ1-4; 8 bases line up with TRBD1. The ends lost 2 bases at V and 5 bases at J; junction bases unmatched: 10. CDR1 SEHNR and CDR2 FQNEAQ come from the germline V gene (reference sequence). The CDR3 extends over 17 amino acids. CDR3: CASSLLGRGRRNEKLFF. DNA for the CDR3: TGTGCCAGCAGCTTACTGGGCAGGGGGCGAAGGAATGAAAAACTGTTTTTT.

The rearrangement uses TRBV18 and TRBJ2-7, with 8 bases that match TRBD1. The CDR3 has 16 amino acids. The J segment lost 3 bases and the V segment lost 2 bases, leaving 9 bases of the junction unmatched. Germline-derived CDR1 and CDR2 are KGHSH and LQKENI. The CDR3 spells CASSPEPDRVLYEQYF. CDR3 coding DNA: TGTGCCAGCTCACCAGAACCGGACAGGGTTCTCTACGAGCAGTACTTC.

V is TRBV30 and J is TRBJ1-1; the D is unclear. The CDR3 loop spans 10 amino acids. Germline lookup yields CDR1 GTSNPN and CDR2 SVGIG (reference sequence). V was shortened by 4 bases and J by 10 bases, with 10 bases between the two germline ends. CDR3 protein: CAWKERGAFF. In DNA, the CDR3 is TGTGCCTGGAAAGAACGGGGAGCTTTCTTT. Combining the CDR3 with reference TRBV30 and TRBJ1-1 gives the whole variable domain SQTIHQWPATLVQPVGSPLSLECTVEGTSNPNLYWYRQAAGRGLQLLFYSVGIGQISSEVPQNLSASRPQDRQFILSSKKLLLSDSGFYLCAWKERGAFFGQGTRLTVV.

The chain joins TRBV7-7 to TRBJ2-1; 10 bases map to TRBD2. The CDR3 runs 15 residues. Germline-derived CDR1 and CDR2 are SSHAT and FNYEAQ (reference sequence). V lost 5 bases to trimming and J lost 8 bases; unmatched junction nucleotides: 9. CDR3 in DNA: TGTGCCAGCAGCGAGCATCTAGCGGGAGTTGATGAGCAGTTCTTC. Its translation: CASSEHLAGVDEQFF.

This chain joins TRBV20-1 and TRBJ1-1; the D gene is possibly TRBD1 (6 bases). The germline CDR1 and CDR2 sequences are DFQATT and SNEGSKA (reference sequence). CDR3 size: 11 residues. V shed 7 bases and J shed 5 bases, with 11 bases lying between them. CDR3 protein: CSVAGVTEAFF. For the CDR3, the DNA is TGCAGTGTTGCAGGGGTTACTGAAGCTTTCTTT.

This clone has more than one count but fewer than ten. J is TRBJ2-3 and V is TRBV2, with 11 bases lining up with TRBD2. Trimming removed 4 bases from V and 9 bases from J; junction bases left unmatched: 6. Germline loops: CDR1 SNHLY, CDR2 FYNNEI. This CDR3 region has 14 residues. The CDR3 reads CASSGSGRASTQYF. The CDR3 DNA sequence: TGTGCCAGCAGTGGTAGCGGGAGGGCTTCCACGCAGTATTTT.

The chain links TRBV7-9 to TRBJ2-5; 10 nucleotides agree with TRBD2. The CDR3 has 16 residues. With 1 base clipped from V and 4 bases from J, the junction kept 6 bases outside the gene matches. CDR1 SEHNR and CDR2 FQNEAQ come from the germline V gene (reference sequence). CDR3 DNA sequence: TGTGCCAGCAGCTTAGTTCTAGCGGGAGCTCGAGAGACCCAGTACTTC. Translated, it gives CASSLVLAGARETQYF. Filled out from reference TRBV7-9 and TRBJ2-5, the complete variable domain reads DTGVSQNPRHKITKRGQNVTFRCDPISEHNRLYWYRQTLGQGPEFLTYFQNEAQLEKSRLLSDRFSAERPKGSFSTLEIQRTEQGDSAMYLCASSLVLAGARETQYFGPGTRLLVL.

The chain carries TRBV18 and TRBJ1-2; possibly TRBD1 for D (5 bases). Germline CDR1 is KGHSH and CDR2 is LQKENI. CDR3 length: 13 residues. V gave up 1 base and J gave up 10 bases, with 13 bases separating them. CDR3 sequence: CASSPRGAENYTF. The CDR3 region has the DNA TGTGCCAGCTCACCACGGGGCGCGGAAAACTACACCTTC. Full variable domain (remainder filled in from reference TRBV18 and TRBJ1-2): NAGVMQNPRHLVRRRGQEARLRCSPMKGHSHVYWYRQLPEEGLKFMVYLQKENIIDESGMPKERFSAEFPKEGPSILRIQQVVRGDSAAYFCASSPRGAENYTFGSGTRLTVV.

The chain couples TRBV7-6 to TRBJ1-4; 9 positions match TRBD1. The CDR3 has 16 amino acids. Trimming removed 0 bases from V and 10 bases from J; junction bases left unmatched: 9. Germline values: CDR1 SGHVS, CDR2 FNYEAQ. CDR3 protein: CASSLAGGTGLGKLFF. CDR3 DNA sequence: TGTGCCAGCAGCTTAGCGGGGGGGACAGGGCTTGGAAAACTGTTTTTT.

The V gene is TRBV19, the J gene TRBJ1-2; 8 bases align to TRBD1. V was clipped by 5 bases and J by 6 bases; unmatched bases: 8. The CDR3 consists of 14 residues. Germline assignment: CDR1 LNHDA and CDR2 SQIVND (reference sequence). CDR3 in amino acids: CASSPGGFRNGYTF. DNA for the CDR3: TGTGCCAGTAGTCCAGGGGGCTTCAGGAATGGCTACACCTTC. Together with reference TRBV19 and TRBJ1-2, the CDR3 gives the full variable domain: DGGITQSPKYLFRKEGQNVTLSCEQNLNHDAMYWYRQDPGQGLRLIYYSQIVNDFQKGDIAEGYSVSREKKESFPLTVTSAQKNPTAFYLCASSPGGFRNGYTFGSGTRLTVV.

The chain recombines TRBV5-8 with TRBJ1-6; D call uncertain. Germline lookup yields CDR1 SGHTS and CDR2 YDEGEE. The CDR3 contains 13 residues. Trimming removed 4 bases at V and 7 bases at J, with 9 bases between. The CDR3 sequence is CASSPYLNSPLHF. In DNA form, the CDR3 reads TGTGCCAGCAGCCCCTATCTCAATTCACCCCTCCACTTT. The complete variable domain, with remaining parts taken from reference TRBV5-8 and TRBJ1-6, reads EAGVTQSPTHLIKTRGQQATLRCSPISGHTSVYWYQQALGLGLQFLLWYDEGEERNRGNFPPRFSGRQFPNYSSELNVNALELEDSALYLCASSPYLNSPLHFGNGTRLTVT.